This is a list of T cell receptor beta chains from one sample in a study of T cell responses to AZD1222 COVID-19 vaccine. The method was immunoSEQ multiplex PCR; TCRdb's version includes in-frame clones alone and lacks a portion of them. The sample contains some 160,000 clones, approximately 93% of which appear only once. Material: peripheral blood, obtained on day 0 of AZD1222 vaccination. The receptors here all came from an adult in good health. Each CDR3 is given with its conserved first and last residue. D genes are given only for firm matches. Rows give clone size only sometimes, using once, few, many, or a class for an expanded clone.

>TRBV3-1/TRBV3-2|TRBJ1-4|-|-
TGTGCCAGCAGCCCTCGAGGGGGAGACGAAAAACTGTTTTTT
CASSPRGGDEKLFF
>TRBV29-1|TRBJ2-1|-|TRBD2
TGCAGCGTTGCGACTAGCGGGGCCTACAATGAGCAGTTCTTC
CSVATSGAYNEQFF
>TRBV15|TRBJ2-7|-|-
TGTGCCACCAGCAGAGATCTCTCCTACGAGCAGTACTTC
CATSRDLSYEQYF
>TRBV5-1|TRBJ2-1|-|-
TGCGCCAGCAGCCGACCCGACAGCCTAAATGAGCAGTTCTTC
CASSRPDSLNEQFF
>TRBV4-1|TRBJ2-7|-|TRBD1
TGCGCCAGCAGCCGGAAACCGGGGTCCGGGACAGGGTACGACGAGCAGTACTTC
CASSRKPGSGTGYDEQYF
>TRBV27|TRBJ1-2|-|-
TGTGCCAGCAGTCAGGACATGTATGGCTACACCTTC
CASSQDMYGYTF
>TRBV19|TRBJ2-7|-|-
TGTGCCAGTAGTATGGGAGGACAGGATGTGTACGAGCAGTACTTC
CASSMGGQDVYEQYF
>TRBV7-6|TRBJ2-5|-|-
TGTGCCAGCAGCCTTCAGACAGGAGAAAAAGAGACCCAGTACTTC
CASSLQTGEKETQYF
>TRBV12-3/TRBV12-4|TRBJ1-1|-|-
TGTGCCAGCAGTGCTATGGCAGGGAAAGCTTTCTTT
CASSAMAGKAFF
>TRBV18|TRBJ1-6|once|-
TGTGCCAGCTCACCCGACAGCCATAATTCACCCCTCCACTTT
CASSPDSHNSPLHF
>TRBV3-1/TRBV3-2|TRBJ1-1|-|-
TGTGCCAGCAGCCAAGCGGGGGGAACTGAAGCTTTCTTT
CASSQAGGTEAFF
>TRBV15|TRBJ2-2|-|-
TGTGCCACCAGGTGGCCGGGACAGAACACCGGGGAGCTGTTTTTT
CATRWPGQNTGELFF
>TRBV6-5|TRBJ2-7|-|-
TGTGCCAGCACAAAAGGGTCAGAGTACTCCTACGAGCAGTACTTC
CASTKGSEYSYEQYF
>TRBV10-3|TRBJ1-2|-|-
TGTGCCATCAGGGCACCCAGCTATGGCTACACCTTC
CAIRAPSYGYTF
>TRBV7-9|TRBJ2-3|-|-
TGTGCCGCCGGAGAGACAGATACGCAGTATTTT
CAAGETDTQYF
>TRBV30|TRBJ1-5|-|-
TGTGCCTGGAGAGGTCAGTATAGCAATCAGCCCCAGCATTTT
CAWRGQYSNQPQHF
>TRBV28|TRBJ2-5|few|-
TGTGCCAGCAGCCTCCAGTTACAGGCCACCCAGTACTTC
CASSLQLQATQYF
>TRBV5-1|TRBJ2-7|-|TRBD1
TGCGCCAGCAGCTTGAACAGGGGCTACGAGCAGTACTTC
CASSLNRGYEQYF
>TRBV5-1|TRBJ2-3|-|-
TGCGCCAGCAGCTTGTTAACCGGAACCCGTAATGACGATACGCAGTATTTT
CASSLLTGTRNDDTQYF
>TRBV6-5|TRBJ2-7|-|TRBD1
TGTGCCAGCAAAACCGGGACAGCCTACGAGCAGTACTTC
CASKTGTAYEQYF
>TRBV7-9|TRBJ2-1|-|-
TGTGCCAGCAGCTTCCCCTACAATGAGCAGTTCTTC
CASSFPYNEQFF
>TRBV25-1|TRBJ1-6|few|-
TGTGCCAGCAGTTTACAGGGAGGATCACCCCTCCACTTT
CASSLQGGSPLHF
>TRBV18|TRBJ2-3|-|TRBD2
TGTGCCAGCACCGCTCTGGGCGGGGGGGCAGATACGCAGTATTTT
CASTALGGGADTQYF
>TRBV19|TRBJ2-7|-|-
TGTGCCAGTAGTACCCGGGACGGACTTGGCGAGCAGTACTTC
CASSTRDGLGEQYF
>TRBV6-5|TRBJ1-6|-|-
TGTGCCAGCAGACAGGGAGTTTATTCACCCCTCCACTTT
CASRQGVYSPLHF
>TRBV19|TRBJ1-2|-|-
TGTGCCAGTGGAGGGGCTAACTATGGCTACACCTTC
CASGGANYGYTF
>TRBV10-3|TRBJ2-7|-|-
TGTGCCACCAGAGGAACTACATCCTACGAGCAGTACTTC
CATRGTTSYEQYF
>TRBV28|TRBJ1-6|-|-
TGTGCCAGCAGAACCGGGACTGCCAGGGTACCCCTCCACTTT
CASRTGTARVPLHF